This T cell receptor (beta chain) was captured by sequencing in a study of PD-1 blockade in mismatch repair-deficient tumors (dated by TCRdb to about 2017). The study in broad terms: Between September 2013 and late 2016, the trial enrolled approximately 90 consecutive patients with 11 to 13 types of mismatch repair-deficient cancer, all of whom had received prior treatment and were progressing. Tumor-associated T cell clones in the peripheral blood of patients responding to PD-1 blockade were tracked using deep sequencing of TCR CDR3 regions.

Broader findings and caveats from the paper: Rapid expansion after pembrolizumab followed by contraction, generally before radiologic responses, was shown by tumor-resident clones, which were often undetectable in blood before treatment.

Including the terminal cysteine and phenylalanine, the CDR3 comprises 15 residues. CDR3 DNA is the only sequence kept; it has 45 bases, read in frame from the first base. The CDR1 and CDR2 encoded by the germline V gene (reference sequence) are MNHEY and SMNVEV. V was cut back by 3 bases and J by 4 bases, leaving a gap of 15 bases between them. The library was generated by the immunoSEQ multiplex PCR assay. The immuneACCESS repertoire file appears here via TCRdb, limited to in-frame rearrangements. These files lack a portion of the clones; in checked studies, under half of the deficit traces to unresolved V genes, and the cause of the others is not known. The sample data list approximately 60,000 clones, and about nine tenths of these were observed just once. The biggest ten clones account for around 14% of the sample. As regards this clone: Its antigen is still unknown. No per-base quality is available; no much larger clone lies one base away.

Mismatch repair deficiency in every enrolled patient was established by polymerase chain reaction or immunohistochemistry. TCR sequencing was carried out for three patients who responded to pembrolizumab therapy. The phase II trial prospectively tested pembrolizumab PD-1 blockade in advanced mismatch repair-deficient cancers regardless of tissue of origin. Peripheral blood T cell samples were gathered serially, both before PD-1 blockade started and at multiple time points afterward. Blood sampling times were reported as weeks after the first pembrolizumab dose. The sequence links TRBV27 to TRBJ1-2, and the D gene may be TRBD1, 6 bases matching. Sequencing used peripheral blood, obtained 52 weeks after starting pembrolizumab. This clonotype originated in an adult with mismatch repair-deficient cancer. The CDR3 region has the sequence CASSFTGRTFYGYTF. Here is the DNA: TGTGCCAGCAGTTTTACAGGGCGGACCTTCTATGGCTACACCTTC.